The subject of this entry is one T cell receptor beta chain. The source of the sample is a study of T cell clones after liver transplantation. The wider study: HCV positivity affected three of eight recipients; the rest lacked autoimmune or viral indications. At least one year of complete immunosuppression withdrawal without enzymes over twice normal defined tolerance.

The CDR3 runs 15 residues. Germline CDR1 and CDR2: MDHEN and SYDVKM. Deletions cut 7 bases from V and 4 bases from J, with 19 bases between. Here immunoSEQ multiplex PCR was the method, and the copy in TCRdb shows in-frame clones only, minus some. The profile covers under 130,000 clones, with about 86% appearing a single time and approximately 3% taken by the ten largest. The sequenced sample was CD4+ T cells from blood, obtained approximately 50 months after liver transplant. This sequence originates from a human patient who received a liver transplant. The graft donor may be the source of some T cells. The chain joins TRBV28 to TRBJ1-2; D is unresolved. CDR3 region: CASTSYAAGSYGYTF. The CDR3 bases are TGTGCCAGCACCTCTTATGCGGCCGGGAGCTATGGCTACACCTTC.